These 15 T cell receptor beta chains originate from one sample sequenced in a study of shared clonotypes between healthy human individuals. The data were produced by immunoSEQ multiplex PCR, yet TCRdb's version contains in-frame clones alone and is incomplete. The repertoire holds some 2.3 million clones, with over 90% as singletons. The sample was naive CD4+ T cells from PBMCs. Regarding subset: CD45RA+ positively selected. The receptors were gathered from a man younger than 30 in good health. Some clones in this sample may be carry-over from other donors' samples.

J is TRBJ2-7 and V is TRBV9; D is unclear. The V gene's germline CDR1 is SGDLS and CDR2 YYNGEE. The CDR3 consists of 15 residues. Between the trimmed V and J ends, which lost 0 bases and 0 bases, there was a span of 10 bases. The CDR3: CASSVGLGNSYEQYF. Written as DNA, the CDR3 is TGTGCCAGCAGCGTAGGACTGGGCAACTCCTACGAGCAGTACTTC.

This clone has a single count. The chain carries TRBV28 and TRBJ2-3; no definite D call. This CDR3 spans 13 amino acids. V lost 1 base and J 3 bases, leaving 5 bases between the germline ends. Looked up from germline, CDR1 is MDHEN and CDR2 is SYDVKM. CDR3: CASSLSWTDTQYF. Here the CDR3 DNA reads TGTGCCAGCAGTTTATCATGGACAGATACGCAGTATTTT.

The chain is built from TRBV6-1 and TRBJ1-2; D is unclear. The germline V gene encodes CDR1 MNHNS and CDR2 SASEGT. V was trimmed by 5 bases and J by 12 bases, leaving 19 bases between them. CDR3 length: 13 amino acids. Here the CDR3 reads CASSLRPLGMDTF. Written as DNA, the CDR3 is TGTGCCAGCAGTTTACGCCCGCTGGGGATGGACACCTTC.

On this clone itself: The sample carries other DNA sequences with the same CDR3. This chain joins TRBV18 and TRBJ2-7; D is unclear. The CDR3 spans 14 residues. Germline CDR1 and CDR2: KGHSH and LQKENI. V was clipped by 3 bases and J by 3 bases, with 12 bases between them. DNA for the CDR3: TGTGCCAGCTCACCCGGAAGGCTGAACTACGAGCAGTACTTC. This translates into CASSPGRLNYEQYF.

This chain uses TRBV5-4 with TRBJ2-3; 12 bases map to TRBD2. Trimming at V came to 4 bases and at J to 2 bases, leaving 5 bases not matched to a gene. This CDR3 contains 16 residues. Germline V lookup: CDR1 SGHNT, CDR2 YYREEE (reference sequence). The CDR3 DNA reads TGTGCCAGCAGCCTAGGACTAGCGGGGATCACAGATACGCAGTATTTT. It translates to CASSLGLAGITDTQYF.

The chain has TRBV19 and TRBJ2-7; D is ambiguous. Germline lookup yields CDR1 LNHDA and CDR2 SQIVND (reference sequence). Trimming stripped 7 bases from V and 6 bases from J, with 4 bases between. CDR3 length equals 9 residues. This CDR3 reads CASKCEQYF. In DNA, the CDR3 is TGTGCCAGTAAATGCGAGCAGTACTTC.

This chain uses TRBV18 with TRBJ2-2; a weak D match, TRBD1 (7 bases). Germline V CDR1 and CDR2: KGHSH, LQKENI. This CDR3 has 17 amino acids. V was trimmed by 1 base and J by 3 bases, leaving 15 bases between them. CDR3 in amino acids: CASSPLFFRGDTGELFF. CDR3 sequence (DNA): TGTGCCAGCTCACCACTTTTCTTCAGGGGGGACACCGGGGAGCTGTTTTTT.

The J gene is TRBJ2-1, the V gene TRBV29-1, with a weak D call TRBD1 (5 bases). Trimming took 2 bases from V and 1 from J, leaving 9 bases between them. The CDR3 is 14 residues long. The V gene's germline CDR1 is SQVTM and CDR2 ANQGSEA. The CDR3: CSVETPGSYNEQFF. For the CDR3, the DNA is TGCAGCGTTGAAACTCCAGGGTCCTACAATGAGCAGTTCTTC.

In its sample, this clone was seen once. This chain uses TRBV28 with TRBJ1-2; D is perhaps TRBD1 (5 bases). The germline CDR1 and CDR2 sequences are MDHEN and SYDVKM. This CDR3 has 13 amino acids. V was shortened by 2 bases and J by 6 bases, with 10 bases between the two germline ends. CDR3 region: CASSLDRFNGYTF. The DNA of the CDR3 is TGTGCCAGCAGTTTAGACAGATTCAATGGCTACACCTTC.

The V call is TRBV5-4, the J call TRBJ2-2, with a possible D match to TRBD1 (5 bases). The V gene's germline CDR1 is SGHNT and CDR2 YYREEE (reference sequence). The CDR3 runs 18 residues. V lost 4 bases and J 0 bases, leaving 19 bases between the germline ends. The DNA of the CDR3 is TGTGCCAGCAGCCAAGGACCCCTAGGGGCAGCGAACACCGGGGAGCTGTTTTTT. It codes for CASSQGPLGAANTGELFF.

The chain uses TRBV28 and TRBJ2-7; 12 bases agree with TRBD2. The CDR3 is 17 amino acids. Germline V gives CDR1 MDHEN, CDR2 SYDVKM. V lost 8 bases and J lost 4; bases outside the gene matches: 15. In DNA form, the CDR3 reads TGTGCCAGCGGAGCACCCTCGACTAGCGGGAGAGGGTACGAGCAGTACTTC. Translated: CASGAPSTSGRGYEQYF.

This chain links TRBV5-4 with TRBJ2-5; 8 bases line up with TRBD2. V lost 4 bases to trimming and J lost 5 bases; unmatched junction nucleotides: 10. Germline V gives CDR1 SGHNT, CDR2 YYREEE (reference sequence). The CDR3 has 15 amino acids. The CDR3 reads CASSRTGTRAETQYF. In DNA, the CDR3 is TGTGCCAGCAGCCGCACCGGGACTAGGGCCGAGACCCAGTACTTC.

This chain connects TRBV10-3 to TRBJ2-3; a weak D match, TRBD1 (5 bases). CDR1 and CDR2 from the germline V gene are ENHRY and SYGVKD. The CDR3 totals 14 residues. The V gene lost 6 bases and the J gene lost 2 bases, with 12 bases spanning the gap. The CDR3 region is CAISLTVLTDTQYF. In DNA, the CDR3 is TGTGCCATCAGCCTGACAGTCCTCACAGATACGCAGTATTTT.

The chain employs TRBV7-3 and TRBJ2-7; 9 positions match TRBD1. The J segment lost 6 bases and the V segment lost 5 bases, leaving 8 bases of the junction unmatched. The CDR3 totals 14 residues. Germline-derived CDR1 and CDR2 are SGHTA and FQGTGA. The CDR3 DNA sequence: TGTGCCAGCAGCCGGACAGGGGTTAGGTCCGAGCAGTACTTC. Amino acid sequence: CASSRTGVRSEQYF.

The CDR3 region is CASSAHPRDSNQPQHF. The CDR3 coding sequence is TGTGCCAGCAGCGCCCACCCCCGGGATTCCAATCAGCCCCAGCATTTT. This rearrangement joins TRBV7-2 to TRBJ1-5; D is uncertain. From germline, CDR1 is SGHTA and CDR2 FQGNSA. Deletions cut 5 bases from V and 3 bases from J, with 17 bases between. This CDR3 contains 16 residues.